This T cell receptor (beta chain) emerged from a study of blood T cell repertoires in COVID-19. Across the study: Sites in the United States, Italy and Spain provided acute and convalescent COVID-19 samples. In each case, the material was cDNA or gDNA derived from T cells, B-cell-depleted T cells, or PBMCs.

Original handling: Reference gene primer amplification yielded estimated nucleated cell counts. Measured with immunoSEQ multiplex PCR; TCRdb has only the in-frame clones, and not every one. That table is the source of V, J and clone size, and D and trimming were worked out from the DNA. Among about 210,000 clones, approximately 80% were seen once, and the ten largest hold about 11%. A Seattle source enrolled patients during active infection and followed them longitudinally. V trimming: 4 bases; J trimming: 8 bases; junction bases outside the gene matches: 16. The germline CDR1 and CDR2 sequences are SEHNR and FQNEAQ (reference sequence). This CDR3 region has 17 residues. In its sample, this clone was seen a few times.

The sequenced material came from peripheral blood. The receptor was isolated from an elderly woman with COVID-19, enrolled during active disease. The chain combines TRBV7-9 with TRBJ1-2; TRBD1 agrees at 10 bases. The CDR3: CASSSSGTGVRPPGYTF. The CDR3 DNA reads as TGTGCCAGCAGCTCTTCAGGGACAGGGGTACGACCTCCGGGCTACACCTTC. Filled out from reference TRBV7-9 and TRBJ1-2, the complete variable domain reads DTGVSQNPRHKITKRGQNVTFRCDPISEHNRLYWYRQTLGQGPEFLTYFQNEAQLEKSRLLSDRFSAERPKGSFSTLEIQRTEQGDSAMYLCASSSSGTGVRPPGYTFGSGTRLTVV.